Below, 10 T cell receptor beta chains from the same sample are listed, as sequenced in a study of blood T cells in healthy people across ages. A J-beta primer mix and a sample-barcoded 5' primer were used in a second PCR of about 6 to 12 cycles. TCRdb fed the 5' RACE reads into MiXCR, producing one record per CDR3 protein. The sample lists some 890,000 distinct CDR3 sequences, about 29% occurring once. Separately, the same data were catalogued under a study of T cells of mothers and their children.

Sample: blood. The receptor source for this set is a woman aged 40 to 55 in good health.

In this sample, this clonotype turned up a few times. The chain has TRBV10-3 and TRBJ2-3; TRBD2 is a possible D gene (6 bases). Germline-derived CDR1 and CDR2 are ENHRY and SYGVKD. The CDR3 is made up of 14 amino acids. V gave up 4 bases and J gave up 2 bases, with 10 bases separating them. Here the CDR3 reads CAISAGLLTDTQYF. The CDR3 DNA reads TGTGCCATCAGTGCGGGACTCCTCACAGATACGCAGTATTTT.

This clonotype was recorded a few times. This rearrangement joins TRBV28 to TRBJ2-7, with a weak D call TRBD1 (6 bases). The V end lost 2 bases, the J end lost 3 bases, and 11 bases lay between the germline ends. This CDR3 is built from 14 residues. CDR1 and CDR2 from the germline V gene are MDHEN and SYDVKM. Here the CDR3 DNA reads TGTGCCAGCAGTTTACCTACAGGGATCTACGAGCAGTACTTC. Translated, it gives CASSLPTGIYEQYF.

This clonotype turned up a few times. The CDR3 nucleotides read TGCGCCAGCAGCCAACGGGGGGCGTACGGTGGCTACACCTTC. Its translation is CASSQRGAYGGYTF. V usage is TRBV4-1 and J usage is TRBJ1-2, with TRBD1 as a possible D gene (6 bases). The ends were cut back, 2 bases at V and 7 bases at J, with 14 bases in the middle. CDR1 is MGHRA, CDR2 YSYEKL, per germline. This CDR3 is built from 14 residues.

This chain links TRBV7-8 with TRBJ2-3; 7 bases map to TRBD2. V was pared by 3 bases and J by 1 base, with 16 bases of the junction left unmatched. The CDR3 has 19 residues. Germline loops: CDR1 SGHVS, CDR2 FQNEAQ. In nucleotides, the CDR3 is TGTGCCAGCAGCTTTATAGTGGCCTCCGGCGGGAGAGGCACAGATACGCAGTATTTT. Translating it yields CASSFIVASGGRGTDTQYF. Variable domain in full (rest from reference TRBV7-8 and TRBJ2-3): GAGVSQSPRYKVAKRGQDVALRCDPISGHVSLFWYQQALGQGPEFLTYFQNEAQLDKSGLPSDRFFAERPEGSVSTLKIQRTQQEDSAVYLCASSFIVASGGRGTDTQYFGPGTRLTVL.

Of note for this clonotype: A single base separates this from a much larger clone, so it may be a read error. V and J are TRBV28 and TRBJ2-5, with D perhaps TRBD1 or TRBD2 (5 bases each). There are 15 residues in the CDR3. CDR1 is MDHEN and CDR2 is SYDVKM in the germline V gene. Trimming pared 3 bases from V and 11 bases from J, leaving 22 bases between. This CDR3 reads CASSFRGRNYNEQYF. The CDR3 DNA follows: TGTGCCAGCAGTTTTCGGGGACGGAACTACAATGAGCAGTACTTC.

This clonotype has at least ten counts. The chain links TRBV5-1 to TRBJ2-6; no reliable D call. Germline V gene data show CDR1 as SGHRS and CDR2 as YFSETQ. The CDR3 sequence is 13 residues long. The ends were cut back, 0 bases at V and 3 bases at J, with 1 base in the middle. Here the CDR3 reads CASSLDGANVLTF. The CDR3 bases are TGCGCCAGCAGCTTGGATGGGGCCAACGTCCTGACTTTC. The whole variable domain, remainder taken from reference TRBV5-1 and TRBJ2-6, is KAGVTQTPRYLIKTRGQQVTLSCSPISGHRSVSWYQQTPGQGLQFLFEYFSETQRNKGNFPGRFSGRQFSNSRSEMNVSTLELGDSALYLCASSLDGANVLTFGAGSRLTVL.

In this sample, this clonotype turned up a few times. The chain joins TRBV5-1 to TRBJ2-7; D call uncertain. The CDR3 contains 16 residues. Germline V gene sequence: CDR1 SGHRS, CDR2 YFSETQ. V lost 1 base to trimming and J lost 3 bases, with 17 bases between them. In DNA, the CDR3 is TGCGCCAGCAGCTTGAGTGGCCCCCGAGCCCGCTACGAGCAGTACTTC. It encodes CASSLSGPRARYEQYF.

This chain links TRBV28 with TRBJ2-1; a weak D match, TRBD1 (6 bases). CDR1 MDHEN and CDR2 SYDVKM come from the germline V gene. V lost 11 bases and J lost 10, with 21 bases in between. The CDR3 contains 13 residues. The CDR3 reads CACSDPGVYEQFF. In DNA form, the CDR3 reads TGTGCCTGCTCCGACCCAGGGGTCTACGAGCAGTTCTTC.

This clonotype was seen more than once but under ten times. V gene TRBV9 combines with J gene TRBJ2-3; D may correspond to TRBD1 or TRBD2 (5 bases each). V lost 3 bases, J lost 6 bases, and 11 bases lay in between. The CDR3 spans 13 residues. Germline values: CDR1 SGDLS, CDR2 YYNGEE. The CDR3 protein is CASSAGQWDTQYF. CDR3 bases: TGTGCCAGCAGCGCGGGGCAGTGGGATACGCAGTATTTT.

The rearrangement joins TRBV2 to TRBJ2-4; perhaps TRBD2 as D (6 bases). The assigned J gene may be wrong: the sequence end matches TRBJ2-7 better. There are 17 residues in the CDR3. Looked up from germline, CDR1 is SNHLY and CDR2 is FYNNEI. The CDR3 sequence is CASSFRAGTGEAYEQYF. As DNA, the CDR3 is TGTGCCAGCAGCTTTCGCGCGGGGACGGGAGAAGCCTACGAGCAGTACTTC.